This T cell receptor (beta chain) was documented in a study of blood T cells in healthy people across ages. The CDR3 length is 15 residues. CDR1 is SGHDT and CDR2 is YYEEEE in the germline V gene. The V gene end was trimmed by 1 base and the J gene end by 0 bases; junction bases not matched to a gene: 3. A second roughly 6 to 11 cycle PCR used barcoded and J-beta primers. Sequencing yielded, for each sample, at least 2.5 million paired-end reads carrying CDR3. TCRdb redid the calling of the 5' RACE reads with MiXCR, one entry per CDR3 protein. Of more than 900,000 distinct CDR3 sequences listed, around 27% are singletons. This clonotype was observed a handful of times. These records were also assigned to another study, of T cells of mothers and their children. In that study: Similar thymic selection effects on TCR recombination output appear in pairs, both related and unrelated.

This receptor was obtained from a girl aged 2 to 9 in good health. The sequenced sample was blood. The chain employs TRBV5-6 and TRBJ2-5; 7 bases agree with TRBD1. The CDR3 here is CASSLFGTDQETQYF. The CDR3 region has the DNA TGTGCCAGCAGCTTGTTCGGGACAGACCAAGAGACCCAGTACTTC.